This T cell receptor beta chain was recovered during a study of technical replicates of blood from several donors. Sequencing used immunoSEQ multiplex PCR; TCRdb keeps in-frame clones, though not all of them. The sample yields more than 60,000 clones, 85% to 95% seen once. Germline lookup yields CDR1 SEHNR and CDR2 FQNEAQ (reference sequence). CDR3 size: 15 residues. The V end was cut by 7 bases, the J end by 3 bases, with 16 bases between. The source material was T cells isolated from PBMCs. V and J are TRBV7-9 and TRBJ2-1; unclear D gene. The receptor comes from a human donor in good health. CDR3 in amino acids: CASTPVAGSYNEQFF. The CDR3 bases are TGTGCCAGCACCCCCGTGGCAGGAAGCTACAATGAGCAGTTCTTC. Using reference TRBV7-9 and TRBJ2-1 for the parts outside the CDR3, the full variable domain is DTGVSQNPRHKITKRGQNVTFRCDPISEHNRLYWYRQTLGQGPEFLTYFQNEAQLEKSRLLSDRFSAERPKGSFSTLEIQRTEQGDSAMYLCASTPVAGSYNEQFFGPGTRLTVL.